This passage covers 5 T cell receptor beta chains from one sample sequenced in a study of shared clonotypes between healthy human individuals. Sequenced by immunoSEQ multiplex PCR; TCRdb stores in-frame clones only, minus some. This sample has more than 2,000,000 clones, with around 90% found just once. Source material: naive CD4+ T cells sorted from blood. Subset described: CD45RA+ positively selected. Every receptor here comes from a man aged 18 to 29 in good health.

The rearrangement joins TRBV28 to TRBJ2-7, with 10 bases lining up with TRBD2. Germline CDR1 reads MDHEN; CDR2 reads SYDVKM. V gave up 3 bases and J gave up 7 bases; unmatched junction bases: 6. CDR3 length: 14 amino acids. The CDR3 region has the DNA TGTGCCAGCAGTTTTGCGGGACTAGCGTTTGAGCAGTACTTC. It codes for CASSFAGLAFEQYF.

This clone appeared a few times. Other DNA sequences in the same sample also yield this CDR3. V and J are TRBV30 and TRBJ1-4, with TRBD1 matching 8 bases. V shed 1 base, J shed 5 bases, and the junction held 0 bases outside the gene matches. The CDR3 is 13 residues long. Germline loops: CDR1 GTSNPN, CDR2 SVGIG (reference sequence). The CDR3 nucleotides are TGTGCCTGGAGTGGACAGGGGAATGAAAAACTGTTTTTT. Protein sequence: CAWSGQGNEKLFF.

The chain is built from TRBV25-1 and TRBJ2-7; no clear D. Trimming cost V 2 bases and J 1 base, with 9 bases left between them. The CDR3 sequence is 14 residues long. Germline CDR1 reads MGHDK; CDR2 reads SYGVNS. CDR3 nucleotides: TGTGCCAGCAGTGAACCGGGCCGGTCCTACGAGCAGTACTTC. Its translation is CASSEPGRSYEQYF.

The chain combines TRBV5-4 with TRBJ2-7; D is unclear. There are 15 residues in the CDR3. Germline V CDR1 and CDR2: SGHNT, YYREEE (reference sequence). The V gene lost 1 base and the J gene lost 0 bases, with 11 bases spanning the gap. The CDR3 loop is CASSLNSDVSYEQYF. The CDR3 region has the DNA TGTGCCAGCAGCTTGAACAGCGATGTCTCCTACGAGCAGTACTTC.

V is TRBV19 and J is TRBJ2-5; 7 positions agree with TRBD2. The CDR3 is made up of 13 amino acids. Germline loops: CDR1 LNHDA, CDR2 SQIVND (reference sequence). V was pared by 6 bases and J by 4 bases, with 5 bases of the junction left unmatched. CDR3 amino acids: CASSQAGVETQYF. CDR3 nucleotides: TGTGCCAGTAGCCAGGCGGGGGTAGAGACCCAGTACTTC. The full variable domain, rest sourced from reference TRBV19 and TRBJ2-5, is DGGITQSPKYLFRKEGQNVTLSCEQNLNHDAMYWYRQDPGQGLRLIYYSQIVNDFQKGDIAEGYSVSREKKESFPLTVTSAQKNPTAFYLCASSQAGVETQYFGPGTRLLVL.